A selection of T cell receptor beta chains follows, all from one sample in a study of molecular identifiers for immune sequencing clone quantification. One entry per CDR3 protein, called by TCRdb with MiXCR from the PCR reads. The table shows about 640,000 distinct CDR3 sequences, with roughly 21% occurring only once. Input material: naive CD8+ T cells from blood, with Jurkat cell RNA spiked in. These receptors all stem from a human donor in good health. Some libraries in this study had Jurkat cell RNA spiked in. The CDR3 runs from the conserved cysteine through the conserved F or W. The D gene is left open where the match is weak. Clone size is shown for a subset of rows, as once, few, many or a class of expanded clone.

j_call clone_size v_call d_call cdr3_nt cdr3_aa
TRBJ2-7 few TRBV19 NA TGTGCCAGCAAGGGAAGGGACTTCCCCAACGAGCAGTACTTC CASKGRDFPNEQYF
TRBJ2-5 NA TRBV27 NA TGTGCCAGCAGTTTGTACATCGACAGCCGAAAAGAGACCCAGTACTTC CASSLYIDSRKETQYF
TRBJ2-3 many TRBV10-3 NA TGTGCCATCAGGGGGACAGATGGGAGGACAGATACGCAGTATTTT CAIRGTDGRTDTQYF
TRBJ1-2 many TRBV28 NA TGTGCCAGCAGTTTGTCTGCTGGACACTGGCTAAACTATGGCTACACCTTC CASSLSAGHWLNYGYTF
TRBJ2-7 many TRBV6-5 NA TGTGCCAGCAGGCCCTTCGGGGTTTTTTACGAGCAGTACTTC CASRPFGVFYEQYF
TRBJ2-1 NA TRBV4-2 TRBD1 TGTGCCAGCCGCGAAAGGACAGGGGGTGAAAATGAGCAGTTCTTC CASRERTGGENEQFF
TRBJ2-2 few TRBV14 NA TGTGCCAGCACCCAAACGGAGAACGGGGCCGGGGAGCTGTTTTTT CASTQTENGAGELFF
TRBJ1-4 many TRBV23-1 NA TGCGCCAGCAGTCAATCAGCTACAGGGAGGGAAAAACTGTTTTTT CASSQSATGREKLFF
TRBJ1-1 NA TRBV7-9 TRBD1 TGTGCCAGCAGCCCCCAGGGGGCGGTCACTGAAGCTTTCTTT CASSPQGAVTEAFF
TRBJ2-7 many TRBV5-6 NA TGTGCCAGCAGCTTGGGAAGTAGCGGACCCTACGAGCAGTACTTC CASSLGSSGPYEQYF